This T cell receptor (beta chain) was sequenced for a study of T cells after yellow fever vaccination. CDR1 and CDR2 (germline): ENHRY, SYGVKD. The V gene lost 4 bases and the J gene lost 6 bases, with 4 bases spanning the gap. This CDR3 is built from 12 residues. TCR cDNA, made by 5'RACE template switching, carried an added universal primer site and UMIs. TCRdb processed the 5' RACE reads anew with MiXCR; each CDR3 protein has one entry. The sample lists 600,000 to 750,000 distinct CDR3 sequences; 12% were seen once. This clonotype has a handful of counts. This chain uses TRBV10-3 with TRBJ1-6; no firm D call. The source is a man aged 25-45 years who received the YFV17D yellow fever vaccine. The sequences come from PBMCs, collected on the day of the yellow fever booster vaccination. The CDR3, as DNA: TGTGCCATCAGTGCCCGTAATTCACCCCTCCACTTT. As protein: CAISARNSPLHF.